Listed here is a single T cell receptor beta chain. The CDR3 runs 16 residues. V lost 3 bases and J lost 7; bases outside the gene matches: 10. Germline values: CDR1 SGHNT, CDR2 YYREEE (reference sequence). This entry comes from a study of blood T cell repertoires in COVID-19. Study information: Sites across the United States, Italy and Spain contributed samples from acute and convalescent COVID-19. In each case, the material was cDNA or gDNA derived from T cells, B-cell-depleted T cells, or PBMCs.

Under the authors' procedure: From reference gene primer amplification, estimates of nucleated cell counts were derived. Clones were sequenced by immunoSEQ multiplex PCR, and TCRdb holds only the in-frame ones, with some missing. V, J and clone size are taken as reported in that table, and D and trimming were inferred from the DNA itself. The sample yields a few hundred thousand clones, about 85% seen once. Input material: peripheral blood. The origin of this receptor is a man between 18 and 35 years old with active or convalescent COVID-19. The chain couples TRBV5-4 to TRBJ2-2, with TRBD1 identical over 9 bases. The CDR3 loop reads CASSSKAGTGIGELFF. In DNA, the CDR3 is TGTGCCAGCAGCTCTAAAGCCGGGACAGGGATCGGGGAGCTGTTTTTT. Full variable domain (rest looked up from reference TRBV5-4 and TRBJ2-2): ETGVTQSPTHLIKTRGQQVTLRCSSQSGHNTVSWYQQALGQGPQFIFQYYREEENGRGNFPPRFSGLQFPNYSSELNVNALELDDSALYLCASSSKAGTGIGELFFGEGSRLTVL.